The 2 T cell receptor beta chains given below trace back to one sample, sequenced in a study of technical replicates of blood from several donors. TCRdb keeps only in-frame clones here, not all; method: immunoSEQ multiplex PCR. The repertoire has 60,000 to 70,000 clones, around 87% of them found once; the top ten carry approximately 5.4%. The sample consisted of PBMCs. These receptors all come from a human donor in good health. Some clones in this sample may be carry-over from other donors' samples.

The J gene is TRBJ1-2, the V gene TRBV2; D is possibly TRBD1 (6 bases). The germline V gene has CDR1 SNHLY and CDR2 FYNNEI. V lost 8 bases, J lost 0 bases, and 10 bases lay in between. The CDR3 runs 13 residues. DNA of the CDR3: TGTGCCAGCGTCCGGGACACTAACTATGGCTACACCTTC. Translating it yields CASVRDTNYGYTF.

CDR3 region: CASSFGRTGDGEAFF. Written as DNA, the CDR3 is TGTGCCAGCAGCTTTGGAAGGACAGGGGATGGAGAAGCTTTCTTT. The V gene is TRBV9, the J gene TRBJ1-1; 9 positions match TRBD1. The CDR3 length is 15 residues. Trimming removed 4 bases from V and 8 bases from J; junction bases left unmatched: 12. CDR1 and CDR2 (germline): SGDLS, YYNGEE.